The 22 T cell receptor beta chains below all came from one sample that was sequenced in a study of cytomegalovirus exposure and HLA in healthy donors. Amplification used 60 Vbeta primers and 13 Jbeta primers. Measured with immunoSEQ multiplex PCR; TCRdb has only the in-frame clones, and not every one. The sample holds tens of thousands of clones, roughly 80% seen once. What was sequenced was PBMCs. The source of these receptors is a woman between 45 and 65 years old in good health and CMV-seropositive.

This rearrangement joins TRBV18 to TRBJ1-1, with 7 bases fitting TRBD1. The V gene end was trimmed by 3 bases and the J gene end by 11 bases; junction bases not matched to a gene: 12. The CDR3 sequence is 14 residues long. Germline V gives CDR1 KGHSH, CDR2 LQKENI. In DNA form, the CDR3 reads TGTGCCAGCTCACCCGGCATTGACAGGGTGGACGCTTTCTTT. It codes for CASSPGIDRVDAFF.

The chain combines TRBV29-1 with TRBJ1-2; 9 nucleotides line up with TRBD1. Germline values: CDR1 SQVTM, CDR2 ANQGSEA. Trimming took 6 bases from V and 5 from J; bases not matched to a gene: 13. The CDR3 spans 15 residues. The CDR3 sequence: CSVPDRGFLGYGYTF. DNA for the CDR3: TGCAGCGTCCCGGACAGGGGATTCCTTGGGTATGGCTACACCTTC.

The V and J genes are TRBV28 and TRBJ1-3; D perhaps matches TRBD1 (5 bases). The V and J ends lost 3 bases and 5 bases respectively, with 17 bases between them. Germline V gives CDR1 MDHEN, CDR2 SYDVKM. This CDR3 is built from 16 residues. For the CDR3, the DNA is TGTGCCAGCAGTTTCGACACGGGGGGTGGTAGAAACACCATATATTTT. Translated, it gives CASSFDTGGGRNTIYF.

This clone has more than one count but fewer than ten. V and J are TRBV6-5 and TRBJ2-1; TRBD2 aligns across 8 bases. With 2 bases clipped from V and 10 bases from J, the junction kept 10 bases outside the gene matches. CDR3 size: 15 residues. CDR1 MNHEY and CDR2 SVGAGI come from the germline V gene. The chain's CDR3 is CASSYDGVAGQEQFF. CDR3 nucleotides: TGTGCCAGCAGTTACGACGGGGTAGCGGGGCAAGAGCAGTTCTTC.

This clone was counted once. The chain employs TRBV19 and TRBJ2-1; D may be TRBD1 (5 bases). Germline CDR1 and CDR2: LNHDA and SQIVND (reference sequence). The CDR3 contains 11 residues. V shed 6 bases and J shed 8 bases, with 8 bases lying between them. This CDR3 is CASSDSYEQFF. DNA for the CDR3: TGTGCCAGTAGCGACAGTTATGAGCAGTTCTTC. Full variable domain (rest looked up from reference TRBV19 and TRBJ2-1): DGGITQSPKYLFRKEGQNVTLSCEQNLNHDAMYWYRQDPGQGLRLIYYSQIVNDFQKGDIAEGYSVSREKKESFPLTVTSAQKNPTAFYLCASSDSYEQFFGPGTRLTVL.

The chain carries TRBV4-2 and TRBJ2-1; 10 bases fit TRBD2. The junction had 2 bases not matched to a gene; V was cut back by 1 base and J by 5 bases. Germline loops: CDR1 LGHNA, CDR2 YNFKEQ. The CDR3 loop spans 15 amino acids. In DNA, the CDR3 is TGTGCCAGCAGCCAAGCAACTAGCGGGAACAATGAGCAGTTCTTC. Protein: CASSQATSGNNEQFF.

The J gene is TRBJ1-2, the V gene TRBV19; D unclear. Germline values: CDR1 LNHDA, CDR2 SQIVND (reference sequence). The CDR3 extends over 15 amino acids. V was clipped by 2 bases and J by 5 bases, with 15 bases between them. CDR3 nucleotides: TGTGCCAGTAGTATACTCCTGAGGGCGGAGTATGGCTACACCTTC. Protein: CASSILLRAEYGYTF.

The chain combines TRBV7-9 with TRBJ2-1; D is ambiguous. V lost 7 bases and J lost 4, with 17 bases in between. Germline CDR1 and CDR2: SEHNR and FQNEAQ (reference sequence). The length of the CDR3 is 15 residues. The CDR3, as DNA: TGTGCCAGCATGGAGAGGTTCAAGTCTTACAATGAGCAGTTCTTC. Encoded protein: CASMERFKSYNEQFF.

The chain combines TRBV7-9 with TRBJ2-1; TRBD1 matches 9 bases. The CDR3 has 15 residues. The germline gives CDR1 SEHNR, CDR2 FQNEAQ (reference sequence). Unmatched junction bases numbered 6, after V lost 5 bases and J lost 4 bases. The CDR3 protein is CASSNPGQGYNEQFF. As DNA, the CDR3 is TGTGCCAGCAGCAATCCGGGACAGGGATACAATGAGCAGTTCTTC.

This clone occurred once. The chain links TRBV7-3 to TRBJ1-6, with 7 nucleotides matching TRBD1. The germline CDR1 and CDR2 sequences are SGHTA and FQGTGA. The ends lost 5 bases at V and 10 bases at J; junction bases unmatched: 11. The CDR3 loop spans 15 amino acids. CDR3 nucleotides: TGTGCCAGCAGCGACGATCTTACAGGGGCGTCACCCCTCCACTTT. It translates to CASSDDLTGASPLHF.

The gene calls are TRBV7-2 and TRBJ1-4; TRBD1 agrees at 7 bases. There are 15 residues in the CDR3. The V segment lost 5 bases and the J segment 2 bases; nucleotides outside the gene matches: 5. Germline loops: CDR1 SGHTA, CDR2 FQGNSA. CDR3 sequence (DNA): TGTGCCAGCAGCCGAGCGACAGGGACTAATGAAAAACTGTTTTTT. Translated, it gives CASSRATGTNEKLFF.

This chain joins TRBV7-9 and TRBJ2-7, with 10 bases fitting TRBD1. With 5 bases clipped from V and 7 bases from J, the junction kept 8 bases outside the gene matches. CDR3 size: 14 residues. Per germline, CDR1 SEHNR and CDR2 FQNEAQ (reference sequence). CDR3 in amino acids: CASSPGQGMREQYF. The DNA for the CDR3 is TGTGCCAGCAGCCCGGGACAGGGGATGCGGGAGCAGTACTTC.

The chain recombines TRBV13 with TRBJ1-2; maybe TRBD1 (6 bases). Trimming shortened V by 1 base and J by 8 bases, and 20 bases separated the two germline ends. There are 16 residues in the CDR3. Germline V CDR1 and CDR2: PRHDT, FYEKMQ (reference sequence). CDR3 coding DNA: TGTGCCAGCAGCTTAGAGGCTGTCACAGGGATAGGGGGCTACACCTTC. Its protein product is CASSLEAVTGIGGYTF.

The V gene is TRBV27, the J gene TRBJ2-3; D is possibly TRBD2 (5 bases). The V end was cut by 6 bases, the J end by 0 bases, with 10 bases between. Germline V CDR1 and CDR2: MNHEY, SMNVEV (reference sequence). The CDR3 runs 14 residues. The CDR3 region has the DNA TGTGCCAGCAGCTGGGAGTACAGCACAGATACGCAGTATTTT. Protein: CASSWEYSTDTQYF.

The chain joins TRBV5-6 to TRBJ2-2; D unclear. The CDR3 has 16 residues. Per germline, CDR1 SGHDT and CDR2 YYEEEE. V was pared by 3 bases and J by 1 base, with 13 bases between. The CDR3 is CASSSLASQNTGELFF. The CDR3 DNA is TGTGCCAGCAGCTCGCTGGCTAGTCAGAACACCGGGGAGCTGTTTTTT.

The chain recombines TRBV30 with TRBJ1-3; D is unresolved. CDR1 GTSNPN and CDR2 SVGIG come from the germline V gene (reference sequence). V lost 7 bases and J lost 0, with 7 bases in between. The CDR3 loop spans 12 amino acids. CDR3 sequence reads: CASASSGNTIYF. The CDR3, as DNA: TGTGCCTCCGCGAGCTCTGGAAACACCATATATTTT.

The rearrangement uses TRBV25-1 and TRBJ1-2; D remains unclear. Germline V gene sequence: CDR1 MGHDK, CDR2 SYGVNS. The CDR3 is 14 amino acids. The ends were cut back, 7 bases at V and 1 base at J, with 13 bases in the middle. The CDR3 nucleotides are TGTGCCAGCACGGCCCATGCGGGTAACTATGGCTACACCTTC. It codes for CASTAHAGNYGYTF.

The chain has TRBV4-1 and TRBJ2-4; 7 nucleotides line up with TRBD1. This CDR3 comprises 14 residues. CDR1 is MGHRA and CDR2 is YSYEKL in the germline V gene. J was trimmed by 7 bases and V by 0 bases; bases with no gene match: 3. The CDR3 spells CASSQDLRGNIQYF. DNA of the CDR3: TGCGCCAGCAGCCAAGATCTCAGGGGGAACATTCAGTACTTC.

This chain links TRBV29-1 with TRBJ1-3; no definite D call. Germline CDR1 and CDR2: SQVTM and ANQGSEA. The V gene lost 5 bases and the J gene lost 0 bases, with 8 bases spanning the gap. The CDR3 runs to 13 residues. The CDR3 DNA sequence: TGCAGCGTTACACGGGACTCTGGAAACACCATATATTTT. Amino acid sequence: CSVTRDSGNTIYF.

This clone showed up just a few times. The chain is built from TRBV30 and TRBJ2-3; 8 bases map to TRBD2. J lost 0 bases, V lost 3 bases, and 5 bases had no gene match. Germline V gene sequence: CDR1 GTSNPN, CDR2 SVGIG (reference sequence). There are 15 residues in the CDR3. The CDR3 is CAWSLSGRSTDTQYF. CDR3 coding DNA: TGTGCCTGGAGCCTGAGCGGGAGAAGCACAGATACGCAGTATTTT.

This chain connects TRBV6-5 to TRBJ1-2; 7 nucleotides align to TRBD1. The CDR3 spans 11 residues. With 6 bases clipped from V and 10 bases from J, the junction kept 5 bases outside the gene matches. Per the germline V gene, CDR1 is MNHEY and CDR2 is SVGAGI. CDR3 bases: TGTGCCAGCAGCCGACAGGGTTCCTACACCTTC. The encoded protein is CASSRQGSYTF.

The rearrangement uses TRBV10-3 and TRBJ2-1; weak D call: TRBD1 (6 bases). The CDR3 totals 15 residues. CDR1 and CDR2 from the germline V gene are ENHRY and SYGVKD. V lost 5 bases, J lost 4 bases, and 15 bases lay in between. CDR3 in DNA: TGTGCCATCAGTATTCGGACAGATTCATACAATGAGCAGTTCTTC. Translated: CAISIRTDSYNEQFF.